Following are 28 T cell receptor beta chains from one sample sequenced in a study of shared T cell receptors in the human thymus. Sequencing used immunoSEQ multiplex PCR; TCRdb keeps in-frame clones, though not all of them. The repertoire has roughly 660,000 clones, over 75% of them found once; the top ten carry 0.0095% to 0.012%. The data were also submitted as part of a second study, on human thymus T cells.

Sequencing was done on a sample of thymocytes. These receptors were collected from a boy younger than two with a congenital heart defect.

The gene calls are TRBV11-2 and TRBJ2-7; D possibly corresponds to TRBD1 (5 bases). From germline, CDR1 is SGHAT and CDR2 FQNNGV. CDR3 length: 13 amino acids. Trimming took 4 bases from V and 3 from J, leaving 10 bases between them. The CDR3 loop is CASSSYRNYEQYF. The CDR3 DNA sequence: TGTGCCAGCAGCTCGTACAGGAACTACGAGCAGTACTTC.

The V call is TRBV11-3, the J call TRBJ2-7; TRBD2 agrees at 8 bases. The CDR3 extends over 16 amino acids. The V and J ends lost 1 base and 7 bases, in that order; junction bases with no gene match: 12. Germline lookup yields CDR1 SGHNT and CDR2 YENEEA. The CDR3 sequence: CASSLVHPGGPEEQYF. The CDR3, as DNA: TGTGCCAGCAGCTTAGTTCACCCGGGAGGGCCGGAGGAGCAGTACTTC.

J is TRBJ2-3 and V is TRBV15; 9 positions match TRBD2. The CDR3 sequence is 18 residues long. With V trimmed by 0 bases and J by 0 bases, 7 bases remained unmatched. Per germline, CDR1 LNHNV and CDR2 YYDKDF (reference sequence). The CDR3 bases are TGTGCCACCAGCAGAGAGAGAGGGCGGGAGGGGAGCACAGATACGCAGTATTTT. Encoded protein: CATSRERGREGSTDTQYF.

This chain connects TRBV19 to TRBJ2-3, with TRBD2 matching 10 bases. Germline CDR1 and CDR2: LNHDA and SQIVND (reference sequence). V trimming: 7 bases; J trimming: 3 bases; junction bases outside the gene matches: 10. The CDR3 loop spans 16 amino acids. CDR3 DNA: TGTGCCAGTATGGGCCGGGCTAGCGGGAGTACAGATACGCAGTATTTT. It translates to CASMGRASGSTDTQYF.

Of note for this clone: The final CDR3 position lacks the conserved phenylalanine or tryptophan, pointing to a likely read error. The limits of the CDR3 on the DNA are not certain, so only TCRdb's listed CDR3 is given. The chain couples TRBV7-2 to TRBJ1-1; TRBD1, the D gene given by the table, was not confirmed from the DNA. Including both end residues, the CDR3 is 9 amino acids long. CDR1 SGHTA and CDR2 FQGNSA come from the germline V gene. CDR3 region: CASSLAGRL.

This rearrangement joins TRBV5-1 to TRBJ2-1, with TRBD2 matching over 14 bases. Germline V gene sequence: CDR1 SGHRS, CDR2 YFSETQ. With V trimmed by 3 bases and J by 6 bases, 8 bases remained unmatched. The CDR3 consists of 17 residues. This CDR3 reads CASSSPPGLAGGNEQFF. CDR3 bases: TGCGCCAGCAGCTCCCCTCCCGGACTAGCGGGAGGCAATGAGCAGTTCTTC.

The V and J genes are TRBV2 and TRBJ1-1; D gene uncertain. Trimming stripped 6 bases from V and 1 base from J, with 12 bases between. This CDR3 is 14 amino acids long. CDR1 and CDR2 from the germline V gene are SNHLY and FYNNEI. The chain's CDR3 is CASREQRKNTEAFF. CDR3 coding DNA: TGTGCCAGCAGGGAACAGCGAAAGAACACTGAAGCTTTCTTT.

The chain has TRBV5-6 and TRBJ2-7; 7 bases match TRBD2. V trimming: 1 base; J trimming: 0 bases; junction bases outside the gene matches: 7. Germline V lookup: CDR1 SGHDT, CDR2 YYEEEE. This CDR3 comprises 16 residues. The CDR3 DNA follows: TGTGCCAGCAGCTTGTCGGCTAGCGGTAGCTCCTACGAGCAGTACTTC. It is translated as CASSLSASGSSYEQYF.

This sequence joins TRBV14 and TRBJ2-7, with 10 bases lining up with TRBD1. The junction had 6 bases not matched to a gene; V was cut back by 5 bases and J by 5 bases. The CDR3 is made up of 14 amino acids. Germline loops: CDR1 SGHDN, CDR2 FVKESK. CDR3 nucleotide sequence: TGTGCCAGCAGCTACGGGACAGGGGTAAACGAGCAGTACTTC. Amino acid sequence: CASSYGTGVNEQYF.

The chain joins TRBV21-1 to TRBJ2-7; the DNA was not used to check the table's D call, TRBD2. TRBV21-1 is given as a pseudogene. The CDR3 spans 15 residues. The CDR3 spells CASGLRQGGRYEQYF. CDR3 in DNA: TGTGCCAGCGGGCTGAGACAGGGCGGGAGGTACGAGCAGTACTTC.

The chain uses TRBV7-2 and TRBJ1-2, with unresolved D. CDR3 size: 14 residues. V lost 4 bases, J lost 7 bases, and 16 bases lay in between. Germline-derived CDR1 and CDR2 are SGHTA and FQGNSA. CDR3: CASSSPGVVGGYTF. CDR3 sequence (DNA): TGTGCCAGCAGCTCCCCGGGTGTGGTAGGTGGCTACACCTTC.

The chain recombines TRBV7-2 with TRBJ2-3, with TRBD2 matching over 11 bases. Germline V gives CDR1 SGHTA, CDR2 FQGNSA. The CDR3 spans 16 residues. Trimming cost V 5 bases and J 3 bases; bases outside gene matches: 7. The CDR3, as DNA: TGTGCCAGCAGCCTAGAACCTAGCGGGAGGACAGATACGCAGTATTTT. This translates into CASSLEPSGRTDTQYF.

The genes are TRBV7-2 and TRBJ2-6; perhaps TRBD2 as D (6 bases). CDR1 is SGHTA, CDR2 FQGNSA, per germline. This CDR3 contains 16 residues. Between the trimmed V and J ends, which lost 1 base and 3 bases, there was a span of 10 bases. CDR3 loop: CASSLGRGGGANVLTF. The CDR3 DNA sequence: TGTGCCAGCAGCTTAGGTCGGGGAGGTGGGGCCAACGTCCTGACTTTC.

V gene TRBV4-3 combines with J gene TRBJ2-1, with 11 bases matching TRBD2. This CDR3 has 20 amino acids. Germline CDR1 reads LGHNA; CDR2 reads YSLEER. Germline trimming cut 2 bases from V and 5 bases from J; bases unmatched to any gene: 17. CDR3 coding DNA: TGCGCCAGCAGCCAAAAAACCGGGCCTAGCGGGAGGTGGGCGGACAATGAGCAGTTCTTC. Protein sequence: CASSQKTGPSGRWADNEQFF.

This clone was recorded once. CDR3 region: CASSERSQRPQHF. Here the CDR3 DNA reads TGTGCCAGCAGTGAACGCAGTCAAAGGCCCCAGCATTTT. The rearrangement joins TRBV6-1 to TRBJ1-5; D gene uncertain. Per the germline V gene, CDR1 is MNHNS and CDR2 is SASEGT. V lost 2 bases and J lost 9, with 11 bases in between. This CDR3 is built from 13 residues.

CDR3 loop: CASSLSRGQTRGRGYTF. The CDR3 DNA sequence: TGTGCCAGCAGTTTAAGTCGGGGACAGACGAGGGGTCGGGGCTACACCTTC. The chain combines TRBV27 with TRBJ1-2, with 7 bases aligning to TRBD1. The CDR3 runs to 17 residues. J lost 8 bases, V lost 2 bases, and 17 bases had no gene match. The germline gives CDR1 MNHEY, CDR2 SMNVEV (reference sequence).

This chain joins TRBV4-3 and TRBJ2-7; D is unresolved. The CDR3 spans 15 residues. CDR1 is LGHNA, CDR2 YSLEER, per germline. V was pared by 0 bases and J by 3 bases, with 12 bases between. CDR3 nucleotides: TGCGCCAGCAGCCAAGAGCGCGCCCCCCACTACGAGCAGTACTTC. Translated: CASSQERAPHYEQYF.

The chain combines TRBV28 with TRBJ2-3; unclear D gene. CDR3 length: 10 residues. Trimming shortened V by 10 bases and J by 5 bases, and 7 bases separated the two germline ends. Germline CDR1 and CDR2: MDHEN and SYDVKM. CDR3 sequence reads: CATHKDTQYF. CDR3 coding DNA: TGTGCCACCCACAAAGATACGCAGTATTTT.

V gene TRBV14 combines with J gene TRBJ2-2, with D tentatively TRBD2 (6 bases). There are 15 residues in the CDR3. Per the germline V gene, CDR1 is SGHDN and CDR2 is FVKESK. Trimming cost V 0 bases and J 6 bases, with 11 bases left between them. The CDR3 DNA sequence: TGTGCCAGCAGCCAAGACCCGACTAGGCCCGGGGAGCTGTTTTTT. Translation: CASSQDPTRPGELFF.

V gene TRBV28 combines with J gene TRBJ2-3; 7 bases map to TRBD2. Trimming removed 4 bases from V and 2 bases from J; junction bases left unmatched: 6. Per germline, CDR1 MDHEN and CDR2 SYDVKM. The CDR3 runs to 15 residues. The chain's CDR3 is CASSSTSDYTDTQYF. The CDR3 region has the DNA TGTGCCAGCAGTTCAACTAGCGACTACACAGATACGCAGTATTTT.

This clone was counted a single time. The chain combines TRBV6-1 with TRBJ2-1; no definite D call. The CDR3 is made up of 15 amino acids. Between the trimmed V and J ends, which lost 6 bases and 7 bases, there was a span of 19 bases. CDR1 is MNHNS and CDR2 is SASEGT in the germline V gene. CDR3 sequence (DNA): TGTGCCAGCAGCCTACCTATTTTCCCCCCGAATGAGCAGTTCTTC. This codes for CASSLPIFPPNEQFF.

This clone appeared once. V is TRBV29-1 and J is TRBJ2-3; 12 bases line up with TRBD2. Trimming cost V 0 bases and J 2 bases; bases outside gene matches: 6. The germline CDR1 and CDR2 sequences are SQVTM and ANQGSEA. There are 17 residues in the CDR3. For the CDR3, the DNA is TGCAGCGTTGAAGATCCCCTAGCGGGAGGGACCACAGATACGCAGTATTTT. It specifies CSVEDPLAGGTTDTQYF.

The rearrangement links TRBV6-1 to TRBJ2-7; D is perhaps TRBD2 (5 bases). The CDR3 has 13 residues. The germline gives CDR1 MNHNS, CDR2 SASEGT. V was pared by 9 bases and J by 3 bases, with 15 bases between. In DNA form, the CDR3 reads TGTGCCAGTGCGGAGCGGAAGCTCTACGAGCAGTACTTC. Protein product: CASAERKLYEQYF.

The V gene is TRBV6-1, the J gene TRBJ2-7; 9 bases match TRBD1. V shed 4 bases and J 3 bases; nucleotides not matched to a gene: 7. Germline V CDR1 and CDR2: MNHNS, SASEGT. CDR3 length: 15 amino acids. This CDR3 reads CASSGLDRGSYEQYF. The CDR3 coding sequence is TGTGCCAGCAGTGGATTGGACAGGGGAAGCTACGAGCAGTACTTC.

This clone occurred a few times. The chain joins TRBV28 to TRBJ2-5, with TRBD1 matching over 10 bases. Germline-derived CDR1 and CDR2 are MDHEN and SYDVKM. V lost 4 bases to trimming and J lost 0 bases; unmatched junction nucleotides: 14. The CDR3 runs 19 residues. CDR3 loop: CASSSLEDRGRGYQETQYF. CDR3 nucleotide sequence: TGTGCCAGCAGTTCACTAGAGGACAGGGGGAGAGGGTACCAAGAGACCCAGTACTTC.

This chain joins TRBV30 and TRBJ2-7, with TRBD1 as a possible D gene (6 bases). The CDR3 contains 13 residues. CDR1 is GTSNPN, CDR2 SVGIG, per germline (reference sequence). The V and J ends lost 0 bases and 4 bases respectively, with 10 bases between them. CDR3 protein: CAWSVLQGYEQYF. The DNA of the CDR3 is TGTGCCTGGAGTGTATTACAGGGATACGAGCAGTACTTC.

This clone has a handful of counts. The CDR3 sequence: CASSQAWTGSYEQYF. CDR3 DNA: TGCGCCAGCAGCCAAGCTTGGACAGGGTCCTACGAGCAGTACTTC. The rearrangement joins TRBV4-3 to TRBJ2-7; 8 nucleotides match TRBD1. Germline CDR1 is LGHNA and CDR2 is YSLEER. Losses at the gene ends were 1 base for V and 1 base for J; bases not matched to a gene: 3. The CDR3 sequence is 15 residues long.

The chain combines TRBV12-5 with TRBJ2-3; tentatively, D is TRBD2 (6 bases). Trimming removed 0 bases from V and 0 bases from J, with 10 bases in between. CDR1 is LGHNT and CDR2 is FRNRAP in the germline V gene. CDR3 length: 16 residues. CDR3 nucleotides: TGTGCTAGTGGTTTGGTAAATAGCGGAAGCACAGATACGCAGTATTTT. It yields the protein CASGLVNSGSTDTQYF.